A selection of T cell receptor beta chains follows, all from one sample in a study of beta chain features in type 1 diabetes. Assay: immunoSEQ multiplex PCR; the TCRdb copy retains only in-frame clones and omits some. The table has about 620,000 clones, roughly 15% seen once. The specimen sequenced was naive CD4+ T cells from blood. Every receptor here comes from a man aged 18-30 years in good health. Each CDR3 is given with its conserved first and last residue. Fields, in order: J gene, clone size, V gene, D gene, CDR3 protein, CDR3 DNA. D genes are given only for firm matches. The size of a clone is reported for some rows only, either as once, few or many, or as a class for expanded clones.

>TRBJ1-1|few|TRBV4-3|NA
CASSQSTGPLLVNTEAFF
TGCGCCAGCAGCCAATCCACGGGGCCACTACTGGTTAACACTGAAGCTTTCTTT
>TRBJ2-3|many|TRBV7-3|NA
CASSLRGTGRHTQYF
TGTGCCAGCAGCTTGCGGGGGACAGGCCGACATACGCAGTATTTT
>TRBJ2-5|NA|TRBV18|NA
CASSPELASIETQYF
TGTGCCAGCTCACCAGAACTAGCTTCAATAGAGACCCAGTACTTC
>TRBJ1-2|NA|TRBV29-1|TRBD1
CSSAGQRNYGYTF
TGCAGCTCGGCGGGACAGCGAAACTATGGCTACACCTTC
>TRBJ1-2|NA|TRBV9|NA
CASSPDLFGSYGYTF
TGTGCCAGCAGCCCAGACCTCTTCGGTAGCTATGGCTACACCTTC
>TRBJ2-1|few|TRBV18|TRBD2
CASSPSPTSGDNEQFF
TGTGCCAGCTCACCTTCTCCGACTAGCGGGGACAATGAGCAGTTCTTC
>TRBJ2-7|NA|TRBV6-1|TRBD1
CASSRTGVYEQYF
TGTGCCAGTTCTAGGACAGGGGTGTACGAGCAGTACTTC
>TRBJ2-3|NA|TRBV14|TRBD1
CASSQNPGQGGDTQYF
TGTGCCAGCAGCCAAAACCCGGGACAGGGAGGTGATACGCAGTATTTT
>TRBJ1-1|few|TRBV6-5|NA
CASSPSSNTEAFF
TGTGCCAGCAGTCCTTCCTCGAACACTGAAGCTTTCTTT
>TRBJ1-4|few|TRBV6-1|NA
CASSDHGEKLFF
TGTGCCAGCAGTGATCATGGAGAAAAACTGTTTTTT
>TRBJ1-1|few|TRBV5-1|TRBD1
CASSLGTGRTEAFF
TGCGCCAGCAGCTTGGGGACAGGGCGGACTGAAGCTTTCTTT